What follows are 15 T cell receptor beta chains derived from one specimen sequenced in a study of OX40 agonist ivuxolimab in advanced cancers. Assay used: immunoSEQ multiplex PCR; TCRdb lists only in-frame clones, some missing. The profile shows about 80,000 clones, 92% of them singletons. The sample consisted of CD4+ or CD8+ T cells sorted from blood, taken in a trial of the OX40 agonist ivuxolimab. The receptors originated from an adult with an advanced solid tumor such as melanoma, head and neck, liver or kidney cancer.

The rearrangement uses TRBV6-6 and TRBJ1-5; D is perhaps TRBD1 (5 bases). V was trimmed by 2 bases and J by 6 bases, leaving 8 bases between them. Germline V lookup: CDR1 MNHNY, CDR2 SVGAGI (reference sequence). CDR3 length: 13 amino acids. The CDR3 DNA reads TGTGCCAGCAGTTACGGAGGGGTTCAGCCCCAGCATTTT. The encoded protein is CASSYGGVQPQHF.

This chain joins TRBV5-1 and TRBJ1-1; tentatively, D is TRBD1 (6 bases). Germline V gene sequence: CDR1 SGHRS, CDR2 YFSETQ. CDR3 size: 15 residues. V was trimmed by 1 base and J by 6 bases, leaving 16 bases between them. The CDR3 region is CASSLFRTEGAEAFF. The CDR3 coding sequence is TGCGCCAGCAGCTTGTTTCGGACAGAGGGCGCTGAAGCTTTCTTT.

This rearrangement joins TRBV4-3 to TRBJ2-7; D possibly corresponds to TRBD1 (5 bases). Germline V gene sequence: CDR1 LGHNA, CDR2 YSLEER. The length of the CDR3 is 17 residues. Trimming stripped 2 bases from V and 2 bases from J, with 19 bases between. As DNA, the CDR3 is TGCGCCAGCAGCCAAAGGAAAGGGGTCCTTTACCCCTACGAGCAGTACTTC. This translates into CASSQRKGVLYPYEQYF.

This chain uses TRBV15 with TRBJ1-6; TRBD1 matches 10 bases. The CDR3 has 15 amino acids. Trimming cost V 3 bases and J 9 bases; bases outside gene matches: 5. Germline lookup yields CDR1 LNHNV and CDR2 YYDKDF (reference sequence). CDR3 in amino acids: CATSSGTGARSPLHF. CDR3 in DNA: TGTGCCACCAGCAGCGGGACAGGGGCGCGTTCACCCCTCCACTTT.

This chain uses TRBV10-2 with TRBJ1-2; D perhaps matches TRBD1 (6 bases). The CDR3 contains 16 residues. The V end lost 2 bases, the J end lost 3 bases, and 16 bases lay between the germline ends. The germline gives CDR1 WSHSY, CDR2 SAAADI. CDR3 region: CASSEDTGWDYYGYTF. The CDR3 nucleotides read TGCGCCAGCAGTGAGGATACAGGGTGGGACTACTATGGCTACACCTTC.

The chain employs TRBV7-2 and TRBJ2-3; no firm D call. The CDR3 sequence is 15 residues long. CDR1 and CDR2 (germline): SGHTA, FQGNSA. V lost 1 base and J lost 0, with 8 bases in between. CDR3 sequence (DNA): TGTGCCAGCAGCTTAGGGCCAGGCAGCACAGATACGCAGTATTTT. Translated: CASSLGPGSTDTQYF.

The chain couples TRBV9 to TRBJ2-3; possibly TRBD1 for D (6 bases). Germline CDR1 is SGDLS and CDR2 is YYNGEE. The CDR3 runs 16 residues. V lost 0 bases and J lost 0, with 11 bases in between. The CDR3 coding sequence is TGTGCCAGCAGCGTAGCCCCCCAGGGGAGCACAGATACGCAGTATTTT. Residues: CASSVAPQGSTDTQYF.

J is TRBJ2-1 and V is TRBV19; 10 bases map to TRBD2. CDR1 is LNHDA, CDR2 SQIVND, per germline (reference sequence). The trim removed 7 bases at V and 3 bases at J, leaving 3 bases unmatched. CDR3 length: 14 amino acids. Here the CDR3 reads CASTSGGVYNEQFF. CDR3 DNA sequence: TGTGCCAGTACGAGCGGGGGGGTCTACAATGAGCAGTTCTTC.

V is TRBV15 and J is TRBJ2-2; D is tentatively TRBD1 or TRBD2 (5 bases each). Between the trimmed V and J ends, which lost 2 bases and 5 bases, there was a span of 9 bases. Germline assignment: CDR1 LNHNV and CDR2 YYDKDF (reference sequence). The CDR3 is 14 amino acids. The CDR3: CATSRRDGTGELFF. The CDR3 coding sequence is TGTGCCACCAGCAGAAGGGACGGTACCGGGGAGCTGTTTTTT. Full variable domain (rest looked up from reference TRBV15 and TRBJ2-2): DAMVIQNPRYQVTQFGKPVTLSCSQTLNHNVMYWYQQKSSQAPKLLFHYYDKDFNNEADTPDNFQSRRPNTSFCFLDIRSPGLGDTAMYLCATSRRDGTGELFFGEGSRLTVL.

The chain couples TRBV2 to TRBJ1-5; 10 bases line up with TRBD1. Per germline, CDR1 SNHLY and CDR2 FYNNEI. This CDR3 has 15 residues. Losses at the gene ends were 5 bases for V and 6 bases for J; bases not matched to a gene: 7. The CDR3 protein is CASSKPGQGIQPQHF. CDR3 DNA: TGTGCCAGCAGTAAACCGGGACAGGGGATTCAGCCCCAGCATTTT. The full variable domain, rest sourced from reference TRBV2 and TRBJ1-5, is EPEVTQTPSHQVTQMGQEVILRCVPISNHLYFYWYRQILGQKVEFLVSFYNNEISEKSEIFDDQFSVERPDGSNFTLKIRSTKLEDSAMYFCASSKPGQGIQPQHFGDGTRLSIL.

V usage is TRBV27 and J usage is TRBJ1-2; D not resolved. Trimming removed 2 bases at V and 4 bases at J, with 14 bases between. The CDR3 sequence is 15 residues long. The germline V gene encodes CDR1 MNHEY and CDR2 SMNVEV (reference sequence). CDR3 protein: CASSLGAGTVYGYTF. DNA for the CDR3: TGTGCCAGCAGTTTAGGCGCGGGCACAGTCTATGGCTACACCTTC.

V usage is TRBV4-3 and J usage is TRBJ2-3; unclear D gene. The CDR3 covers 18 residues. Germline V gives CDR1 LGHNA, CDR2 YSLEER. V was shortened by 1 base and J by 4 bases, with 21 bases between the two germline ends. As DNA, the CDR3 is TGCGCCAGCAGCCAAGTAGGAATGGCCTTCTCTTTCTCAGATACGCAGTATTTT. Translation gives CASSQVGMAFSFSDTQYF.

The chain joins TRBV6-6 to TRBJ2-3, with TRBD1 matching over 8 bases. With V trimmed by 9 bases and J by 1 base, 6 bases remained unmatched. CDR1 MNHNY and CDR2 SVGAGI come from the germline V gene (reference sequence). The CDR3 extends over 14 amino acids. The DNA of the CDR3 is TGTGCCAGTTCTCCGGGACAGGGCACAGATACGCAGTATTTT. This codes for CASSPGQGTDTQYF.

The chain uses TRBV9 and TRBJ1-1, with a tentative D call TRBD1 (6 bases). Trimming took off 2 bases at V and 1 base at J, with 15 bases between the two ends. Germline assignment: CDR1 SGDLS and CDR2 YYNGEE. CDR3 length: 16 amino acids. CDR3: CASSVGTGGENTEAFF. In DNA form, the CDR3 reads TGTGCCAGCAGCGTCGGCACCGGGGGCGAGAACACTGAAGCTTTCTTT.

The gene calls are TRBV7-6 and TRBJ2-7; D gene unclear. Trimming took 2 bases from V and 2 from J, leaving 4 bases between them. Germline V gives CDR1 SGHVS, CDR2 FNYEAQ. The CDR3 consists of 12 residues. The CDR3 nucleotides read TGTGCCAGCAGCTTATATGCCTACGAGCAGTACTTC. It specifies CASSLYAYEQYF.